This TCR beta chain stems from a study of OX40 agonist ivuxolimab in advanced cancers. Overall study context: As their treatment, patients were administered ivuxolimab, an agonistic anti-OX40 (CD134) antibody. Prior anti-PD-1, anti-PD-L1 or anti-CTLA-4 therapy did not bar entry, and about 38% had some. Study observations and caveats: The antigen specificity of the peripheral T cells (those that were expanded) was not determined.

Details on this clone: The target antigen is unknown.

With 3 bases removed from V and 3 bases from J, the gap between germline ends came to 14 bases. Looked up from germline, CDR1 is SNHLY and CDR2 is FYNNEI. CDR3 length equals 15 residues. Profiling relied on immunoSEQ multiplex PCR, and the TCRdb table lists in-frame clones only, not all of them. Counted here are 83,000 or so clones, more than 90% occurring once; the ten biggest clones make up roughly 0.69%. The V call is TRBV2, the J call TRBJ1-1; D not resolved. This TCR was recovered from an adult with an advanced solid tumor such as melanoma, head and neck, liver or kidney cancer. The sample was CD4+ or CD8+ T cells sorted from blood, taken in a trial of the OX40 agonist ivuxolimab. The CDR3 DNA follows: TGTGCCAGCAGTGACCATTACTTTAGGGACACTGAAGCTTTCTTT. Translated, it gives CASSDHYFRDTEAFF.